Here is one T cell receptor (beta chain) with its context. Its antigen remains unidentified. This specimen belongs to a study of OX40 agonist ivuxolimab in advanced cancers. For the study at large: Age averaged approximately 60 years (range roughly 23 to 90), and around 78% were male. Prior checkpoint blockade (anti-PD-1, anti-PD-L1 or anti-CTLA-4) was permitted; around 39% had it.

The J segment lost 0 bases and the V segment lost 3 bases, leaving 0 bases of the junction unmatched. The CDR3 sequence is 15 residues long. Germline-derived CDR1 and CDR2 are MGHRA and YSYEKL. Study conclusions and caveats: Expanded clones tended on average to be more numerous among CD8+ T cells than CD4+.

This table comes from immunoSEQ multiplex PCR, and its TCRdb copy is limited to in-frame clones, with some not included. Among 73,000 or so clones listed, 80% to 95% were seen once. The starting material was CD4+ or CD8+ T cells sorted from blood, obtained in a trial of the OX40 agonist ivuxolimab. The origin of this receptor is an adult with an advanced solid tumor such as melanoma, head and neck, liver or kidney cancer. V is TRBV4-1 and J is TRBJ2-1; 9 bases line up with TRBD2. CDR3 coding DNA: TGCGCCAGCAGCCATAGCGGGAGCTCCTACAATGAGCAGTTCTTC. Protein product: CASSHSGSSYNEQFF.